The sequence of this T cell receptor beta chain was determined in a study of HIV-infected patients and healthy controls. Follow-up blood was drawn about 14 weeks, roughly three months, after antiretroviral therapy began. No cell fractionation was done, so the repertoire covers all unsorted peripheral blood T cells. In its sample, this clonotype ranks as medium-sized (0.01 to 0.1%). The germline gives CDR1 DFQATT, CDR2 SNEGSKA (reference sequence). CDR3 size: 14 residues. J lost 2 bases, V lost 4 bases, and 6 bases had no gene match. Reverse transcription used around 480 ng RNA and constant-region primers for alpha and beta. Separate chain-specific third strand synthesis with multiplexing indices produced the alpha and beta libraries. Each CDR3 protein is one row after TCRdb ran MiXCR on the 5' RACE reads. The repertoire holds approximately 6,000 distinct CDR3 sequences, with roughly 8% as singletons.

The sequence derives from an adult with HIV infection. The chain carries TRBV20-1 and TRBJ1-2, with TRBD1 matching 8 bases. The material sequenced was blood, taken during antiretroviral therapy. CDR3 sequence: CSAIRTGRNYGYTF. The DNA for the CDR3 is TGCAGTGCTATAAGGACAGGGCGGAACTATGGCTACACCTTC.